The T cell receptor beta chain under discussion was sequenced for a study of blood T cell repertoires in COVID-19. Turning to the study itself: There were acute and convalescent COVID-19 samples, and they came from the United States, Italy and Spain. T cells, B-cell-depleted T cells, or PBMCs provided the cDNA or gDNA that served as material.

Study processing details: The assay estimated nucleated cells by amplifying reference gene primers. Clones were sequenced by immunoSEQ multiplex PCR, and TCRdb holds only the in-frame ones, with some missing. V and J calls and clone size come straight from that table; D and trimming were deduced from the DNA. Here the sample spans around 300,000 clones, under 90% being singletons. There are 18 residues in the CDR3. Per germline, CDR1 KGHSH and CDR2 LQKENI. V lost 3 bases, J lost 4 bases, and 24 bases lay in between. Sequencing was performed on peripheral blood. The rearrangement links TRBV18 to TRBJ2-5, with a possible D match to TRBD2 (6 bases). The clonotype was recovered from a man aged 45 to 65 with acute or convalescent COVID-19. The CDR3: CASSPNQARGGGGETQYF. CDR3 bases: TGTGCCAGCTCACCTAACCAAGCGCGGGGTGGCGGCGGAGAGACCCAGTACTTC.